Sequencing of this TCR beta chain was carried out in a study of CD8 T cells in Susac syndrome. RNA in amounts of roughly 0.5 to 1 ug was reverse transcribed with random hexamers. MiXCR, run by TCRdb on the immunoSEQ multiplex PCR reads, gives a single entry per CDR3 protein. The data show 160,000 or so distinct CDR3 sequences, approximately 94% seen once. CD8+ and CD4+ T cells from blood underwent TCR beta sequencing, which was carried out in a high-throughput format. Both CD4+ and CD8+ T cells were negatively isolated, and TEMRA cells underwent FACS enrichment. V was pared by 5 bases and J by 2 bases, with 13 bases between. Germline V gene lookup returns CDR1 SQVTM and CDR2 ANQGSEA. This CDR3 has 14 amino acids.

This receptor was identified in a human donor with multiple sclerosis. V and J are TRBV29-1 and TRBJ1-5; D not certain. Material: CD4+ T cells from PBMCs. The CDR3 region has the DNA TGCAGCGTTACCTTCGGCAGTCGCAATCAGCCCCAGCATTTT. Protein product: CSVTFGSRNQPQHF.